What follows are 5 T cell receptor beta chains derived from one specimen sequenced in a study of T cells in women clearing cervical HPV infection. Sequencing was performed with immunoSEQ multiplex PCR; in TCRdb, only in-frame clones are kept and a portion is missing. This sample's table reports 40,000 or so clones. Sequenced sample: blood buffy coat. The origin of the receptors is a woman between 18 and 70 years old with a cervical HPV16 infection that either progressed to CIN3+ or cleared (not recorded which).

In the case of this clone: With the read ending 3 residues before the CDR3 end, the germline J gene is used to fill in that end. The chain uses TRBV11-2 and TRBJ1-5; no firm D call. Germline loops: CDR1 SGHAT, CDR2 FQNNGV. This CDR3 is built from 14 residues. V lost 5 bases to trimming and J lost 2 bases, with 10 bases between them. CDR3 amino acids: CASSPGGGNQPQHF. The part of the CDR3 DNA that was read is TGTGCCAGCAGCCCGGGTGGTGGCAATCAGCCC.

Regarding this clone: The read ends 3 residues early relative to the CDR3; the germline J gene fills the gap. The V gene is TRBV18, the J gene TRBJ2-1, with TRBD1 matching 7 bases. The CDR3 length is 15 residues. Germline CDR1 reads KGHSH; CDR2 reads LQKENI. V was clipped by 2 bases and J by 6 bases; unmatched bases: 7. Here the CDR3 reads CASSPGRQGGNEQFF. The DNA read from the CDR3 is TGTGCCAGCTCACCAGGGAGACAGGGTGGCAATGAG. Combining the CDR3 with reference TRBV18 and TRBJ2-1 gives the whole variable domain NAGVMQNPRHLVRRRGQEARLRCSPMKGHSHVYWYRQLPEEGLKFMVYLQKENIIDESGMPKERFSAEFPKEGPSILRIQQVVRGDSAAYFCASSPGRQGGNEQFFGPGTRLTVL.

A note on this clone: The read terminates 3 residues before the CDR3 end, so the remaining end is supplied by the germline J gene. The V call is TRBV7-2, the J call TRBJ1-1, with D maybe TRBD1 (5 bases). CDR1 and CDR2 (germline): SGHTA, FQGNSA. The germline V and J ends were trimmed by 5 bases and 0 bases, with 10 bases remaining between them. The CDR3 sequence is 14 residues long. The sequenced CDR3 bases are TGTGCCAGCAGCCTAGGACATTTGAACACTGAA. Its protein product is CASSLGHLNTE. The whole CDR3 protein is CASSLGHLNTEAFF.

Comments on this clone: The CDR3 goes on 3 residues after the read ends, and that part is filled in from the germline J gene. The rearrangement links TRBV5-1 to TRBJ2-5; D gene unclear. Germline CDR1 reads SGHRS; CDR2 reads YFSETQ. Trimming removed 1 base at V and 2 bases at J, with 3 bases between. The CDR3 is 12 amino acids. CDR3 DNA, as far as it was read: TGCGCCAGCAGCTTGCAACAAGAGACC. Its protein product is CASSLQQET. The whole CDR3 region reads CASSLQQETQYF.

As to this clone: Read data end 3 residues before the CDR3 end; the end is taken from the germline J gene. The rearrangement uses TRBV7-9 and TRBJ1-1; 8 bases agree with TRBD1. Germline V gene lookup returns CDR1 SEHNR and CDR2 FQNEAQ (reference sequence). This CDR3 has 15 residues. V lost 3 bases to trimming and J lost 5 bases; unmatched junction nucleotides: 8. CDR3 sequence reads: CASSFPLTGVTEAFF. The covered CDR3 bases are TGTGCCAGCAGCTTTCCCCTGACAGGGGTAACTGAA.